The 12 T cell receptor beta chains given below trace back to one sample, sequenced in a study of T cells after yellow fever vaccination. TCRdb itself ran the 5' RACE reads through MiXCR, one entry per CDR3 protein. The sample yields some 320,000 distinct CDR3 sequences, approximately 9% seen once. The material was PBMCs, obtained on the day of the first yellow fever vaccination. Receptors were obtained from a man aged 18 to 35 who received the YFV17D yellow fever vaccine.

This clonotype was recorded many times. This rearrangement joins TRBV12-3 or TRBV12-4 to TRBJ2-3; D is unclear. V dropped 5 bases and J dropped 3 bases, with 6 bases sitting between them. This CDR3 contains 12 residues. CDR3 residues: CASSPRTDTQYF. CDR3 DNA sequence: TGTGCCAGCAGTCCCCGAACAGATACGCAGTATTTT.

The rearrangement uses TRBV7-9 and TRBJ1-5; no reliable D call. CDR3 length equals 14 residues. The germline gives CDR1 SEHNR, CDR2 FQNEAQ (reference sequence). Trimming removed 5 bases at V and 1 base at J, with 9 bases between. The CDR3 region is CASSPPESNQPQHF. As DNA, the CDR3 is TGTGCCAGCAGCCCCCCCGAGAGCAATCAGCCCCAGCATTTT.

This clonotype was observed a handful of times. J is TRBJ1-5 and V is TRBV10-3; TRBD1 agrees at 10 bases. CDR1 is ENHRY, CDR2 SYGVKD, per germline. The CDR3 consists of 17 residues. Trimming took 1 base from V and 6 from J; bases not matched to a gene: 9. As DNA, the CDR3 is TGTGCCATCAGTGAGTTTATCCGCGACAGGGGGCCTCAGCCCCAGCATTTT. Protein sequence: CAISEFIRDRGPQPQHF.

This clonotype was counted a few times. J is TRBJ2-4 and V is TRBV20-1; 8 nucleotides match TRBD2. The CDR3 sequence is 13 residues long. V was pared by 0 bases and J by 7 bases, with 2 bases of the junction left unmatched. Germline assignment: CDR1 DFQATT and CDR2 SNEGSKA (reference sequence). For the CDR3, the DNA is TGCAGTGCTAGAGACGGACTAGCTAACATTCAGTACTTC. It encodes CSARDGLANIQYF.

This clonotype was recorded a few times. V is TRBV6-2 or TRBV6-3 and J is TRBJ1-4; D is perhaps TRBD1 (5 bases). The CDR3 extends over 14 amino acids. V lost 6 bases to trimming and J lost 5 bases, with 13 bases between them. Germline assignment: CDR1 MNHEY and CDR2 SVGEGT. CDR3 region: CASRSQDGNEKLFF. For the CDR3, the DNA is TGTGCCAGCAGATCACAGGACGGAAATGAAAAACTGTTTTTT.

The rearrangement joins TRBV6-5 to TRBJ2-3, with 9 bases lining up with TRBD2. V was pared by 2 bases and J by 0 bases, with 3 bases of the junction left unmatched. Germline CDR1 and CDR2: MNHEY and SVGAGI. This CDR3 has 16 residues. CDR3 bases: TGTGCCAGCAGTTACGTAGCGGGGGCTAGCACAGATACGCAGTATTTT. Translating it yields CASSYVAGASTDTQYF.

This clonotype was counted a few times. The rearrangement joins TRBV6-1 to TRBJ1-4; D might be TRBD1 (6 bases). V lost 7 bases and J 5 bases, leaving 11 bases between the germline ends. Germline loops: CDR1 MNHNS, CDR2 SASEGT. The CDR3 consists of 13 residues. The CDR3 coding sequence is TGTGCCAGCACAGGACAGAGGAATGAAAAACTGTTTTTT. Protein product: CASTGQRNEKLFF.

In its sample, this clonotype was seen a few times. V and J are TRBV2 and TRBJ2-7, with unresolved D. Per germline, CDR1 SNHLY and CDR2 FYNNEI. V was shortened by 8 bases and J by 6 bases, with 8 bases between the two germline ends. The CDR3 runs to 10 residues. As DNA, the CDR3 is TGTGCCAGCGGTACTCGCGAGCAGTACTTC. Its protein product is CASGTREQYF.

Only a few counts were recorded for this clonotype. The CDR3 DNA reads as TGCAGCGTCGACAGGGGGACCCAAGAGACCCAGTACTTC. This codes for CSVDRGTQETQYF. The chain uses TRBV29-1 and TRBJ2-5, with 9 bases lining up with TRBD1. The CDR3 totals 13 residues. The V gene end was trimmed by 6 bases and the J gene end by 1 base; junction bases not matched to a gene: 3. From germline, CDR1 is SQVTM and CDR2 ANQGSEA. The variable domain in full, completed from reference TRBV29-1 and TRBJ2-5, reads SAVISQKPSRDICQRGTSLTIQCQVDSQVTMMFWYRQQPGQSLTLIATANQGSEATYESGFVIDKFPISRPNLTFSTLTVSNMSPEDSSIYLCSVDRGTQETQYFGPGTRLLVL.

This clonotype was detected a few times. The V gene is TRBV5-4, the J gene TRBJ1-1; 7 bases align to TRBD1. V gave up 4 bases and J gave up 4 bases; unmatched junction bases: 10. This CDR3 is built from 15 residues. Germline lookup yields CDR1 SGHNT and CDR2 YYREEE (reference sequence). CDR3 DNA sequence: TGTGCCAGCAGCCCCCGGGCAGGGGGTGGCACTGAAGCTTTCTTT. It codes for CASSPRAGGGTEAFF.

This clonotype showed up just a few times. The chain recombines TRBV5-5 with TRBJ1-4; D unresolved. Germline assignment: CDR1 SGHKS and CDR2 YYEKEE (reference sequence). The CDR3 totals 16 residues. Trimming left V 3 bases short and J 0 bases short, with 12 bases between. The CDR3 loop reads CASSSDLTATNEKLFF. The CDR3 nucleotides are TGTGCCAGCAGCTCGGACCTCACAGCAACTAATGAAAAACTGTTTTTT.

This clonotype was observed at least ten times. The chain carries TRBV11-2 and TRBJ2-3; D call uncertain. The CDR3 sequence is 14 residues long. V gave up 1 base and J gave up 5 bases, with 10 bases separating them. The germline V gene encodes CDR1 SGHAT and CDR2 FQNNGV. CDR3 sequence reads: CASSLASPKDTQYF. The CDR3, as DNA: TGTGCCAGCAGCTTAGCGTCGCCTAAAGATACGCAGTATTTT.